One and the same sample provided the 20 T cell receptor beta chains below, sequenced in a study of T cell responses to AZD1222 COVID-19 vaccine. The assay was immunoSEQ multiplex PCR, and TCRdb's table has in-frame clones only and misses some. The data hold 170,000 or so clones, with about nine tenths observed a single time. The sample consisted of peripheral blood, taken on day 0 of AZD1222 vaccination. The receptor source for this set is an adult in good health.

V and J are TRBV29-1 and TRBJ1-2, with 7 bases aligning to TRBD1. The CDR3 consists of 14 residues. V lost 4 bases, J lost 4 bases, and 9 bases stayed unmatched. Germline V gives CDR1 SQVTM, CDR2 ANQGSEA. The CDR3 nucleotides are TGCAGCGTTGCCGGGACAGCCGGTTCCTATGGCTACACCTTC. It specifies CSVAGTAGSYGYTF.

The chain links TRBV14 to TRBJ1-2; D gene uncertain. Trimming removed 3 bases from V and 7 bases from J, with 15 bases in between. The CDR3 sequence is 14 residues long. In germline, CDR1 is SGHDN, CDR2 FVKESK. This CDR3 is CASSHGKPRGGYTF. The CDR3 bases are TGTGCCAGCAGCCACGGGAAACCCCGCGGTGGCTACACCTTC.

This clone showed up just a few times. The gene calls are TRBV6-5 and TRBJ1-2; D is possibly TRBD1 (5 bases). The V and J ends lost 4 bases and 6 bases respectively, with 15 bases between them. This CDR3 spans 14 amino acids. CDR1 MNHEY and CDR2 SVGAGI come from the germline V gene. CDR3 DNA sequence: TGTGCCAGCAGTTCGCGGGGCGGGTCGGATGGCTACACCTTC. Translating gives CASSSRGGSDGYTF.

The chain is built from TRBV5-1 and TRBJ1-2; a weak D match, TRBD1 (6 bases). Trimming stripped 0 bases from V and 4 bases from J, with 13 bases between. In germline, CDR1 is SGHRS, CDR2 YFSETQ. The CDR3 is 15 residues long. This chain's CDR3 is CASSLVRGSAYGYTF. The CDR3 DNA is TGCGCCAGCAGCTTGGTGAGGGGGTCAGCCTATGGCTACACCTTC.

The chain joins TRBV7-9 to TRBJ1-1; D is possibly TRBD1 (6 bases). CDR3 length: 15 residues. The V gene lost 5 bases and the J gene lost 0 bases, with 13 bases spanning the gap. Looked up from germline, CDR1 is SEHNR and CDR2 is FQNEAQ (reference sequence). This CDR3 reads CASSHGQLLNTEAFF. The CDR3 DNA sequence: TGTGCCAGCAGCCACGGACAGTTGCTGAACACTGAAGCTTTCTTT.

The chain has TRBV15 and TRBJ1-1; TRBD1 matches at 9 bases. This CDR3 has 15 amino acids. Trimming cost V 5 bases and J 5 bases; bases outside gene matches: 9. Germline CDR1 reads LNHNV; CDR2 reads YYDKDF (reference sequence). This chain's CDR3 is CATSPPTGGWTEAFF. The CDR3 DNA reads TGTGCCACCAGCCCCCCGACAGGGGGTTGGACTGAAGCTTTCTTT.

This chain connects TRBV11-1 to TRBJ1-3; D unresolved. Germline V gives CDR1 SGHAT, CDR2 FQDESV (reference sequence). The CDR3 contains 13 residues. Trimming stripped 0 bases from V and 3 bases from J, with 3 bases between. DNA for the CDR3: TGTGCCAGCAGCTTAGCGGGTGGAAACACCATATATTTT. The encoded protein is CASSLAGGNTIYF.

The V and J genes are TRBV7-2 and TRBJ2-1; D is possibly TRBD2 (6 bases). CDR3 length equals 15 residues. Trimming stripped 1 base from V and 2 bases from J, with 9 bases between. Germline values: CDR1 SGHTA, CDR2 FQGNSA. DNA of the CDR3: TGTGCCAGCAGCTTAGAAGCTAGCGCCTACAATGAGCAGTTCTTC. It yields the protein CASSLEASAYNEQFF.

The V gene is TRBV25-1, the J gene TRBJ2-3, with 10 bases lining up with TRBD1. Trimming at V came to 5 bases and at J to 4 bases, leaving 6 bases not matched to a gene. This CDR3 has 15 amino acids. Germline CDR1 reads MGHDK; CDR2 reads SYGVNS. The CDR3 reads CASSRDRGQADTQYF. The CDR3 DNA follows: TGTGCCAGCAGTCGTGACAGGGGGCAAGCAGATACGCAGTATTTT.

This clone is a singleton in its sample. This chain uses TRBV19 with TRBJ2-1, with TRBD2 matching 12 bases. J was trimmed by 6 bases and V by 5 bases; bases with no gene match: 8. Germline V gives CDR1 LNHDA, CDR2 SQIVND (reference sequence). The CDR3 consists of 16 residues. CDR3: CASSSILAGGINEQFF. The CDR3 DNA reads as TGTGCCAGTAGTTCGATCCTAGCGGGAGGGATCAATGAGCAGTTCTTC.

V gene TRBV4-1 combines with J gene TRBJ2-1, with 7 bases aligning to TRBD2. CDR3 length equals 22 residues. Germline CDR1 MGHRA, CDR2 YSYEKL. With 3 bases clipped from V and 9 bases from J, the junction kept 32 bases outside the gene matches. The CDR3 DNA follows: TGCGCCAGCAGCCAGAGGGCGGACTATCGCTCGACTACGCGGGAGCGGACGGGTGAGCAGTTCTTC. This sequence encodes CASSQRADYRSTTRERTGEQFF.

Of note for this clone: Compared with germline, one end of the junction differs, possibly owing to a read error. V is TRBV3-1 (or the pseudogene TRBV3-2) and J is TRBJ1-3; the match to TRBD1 covers 7 bases. In germline, CDR1 is LGHDT, CDR2 YNNKEL (reference sequence). The length of the CDR3 is 11 residues. The DNA for the CDR3 is TGTGCCAGCAGCTCGATCGGGACAGCGGTTTTC. Translation gives CASSSIGTAVF.

V and J are TRBV28 and TRBJ1-2; D gene ambiguous. Per germline, CDR1 MDHEN and CDR2 SYDVKM. This CDR3 contains 14 residues. The ends were cut back, 3 bases at V and 2 bases at J, with 10 bases in the middle. The CDR3 DNA reads TGTGCCAGCAGTTTGGACGACCGGAACTATGGCTACACCTTC. As protein: CASSLDDRNYGYTF.

Note on this clone: Its ends do not fully match the called genes, so a read error is possible. The chain carries TRBV6-6 and TRBJ1-2; weak D call: TRBD1 (5 bases). The length of the CDR3 is 14 residues. The germline CDR1 and CDR2 sequences are MNHNY and SVGAGI (reference sequence). CDR3 DNA: TGTGCCAGCAGCCACCGACGGACGGGCGGGGCAGGTCGGTTC. The encoded protein is CASSHRRTGGAGRF.

This chain connects TRBV19 to TRBJ2-7; D ambiguous. V gave up 3 bases and J gave up 3 bases, with 12 bases separating them. The CDR3 spans 14 residues. From germline, CDR1 is LNHDA and CDR2 SQIVND (reference sequence). The CDR3 sequence: CASSIPPFYYEQYF. The DNA of the CDR3 is TGTGCCAGTAGTATCCCCCCCTTCTACTACGAGCAGTACTTC.

The CDR3 reads CASRDMLMNTEAFF. CDR3 nucleotides: TGTGCCAGCAGGGACATGTTAATGAACACTGAAGCTTTCTTT. The chain has TRBV6-4 and TRBJ1-1; perhaps TRBD1 as D (5 bases). Per germline, CDR1 MRHNA and CDR2 SNTAGT. Deletions cut 6 bases from V and 0 bases from J, with 11 bases between. This CDR3 contains 14 residues.

The gene calls are TRBV5-1 and TRBJ1-1; D not resolved. This CDR3 has 14 residues. V dropped 0 bases and J dropped 7 bases, with 13 bases sitting between them. Per the germline V gene, CDR1 is SGHRS and CDR2 is YFSETQ. This chain's CDR3 is CASSLVETKNEAFF. The CDR3 DNA sequence: TGCGCCAGCAGCTTGGTTGAGACAAAGAATGAAGCTTTCTTT.

This chain uses TRBV19 with TRBJ1-4; D might be TRBD1 (6 bases). CDR1 is LNHDA and CDR2 is SQIVND in the germline V gene (reference sequence). The V gene lost 4 bases and the J gene lost 0 bases, with 12 bases spanning the gap. This CDR3 is built from 16 residues. The CDR3 reads CASSRTVAATNEKLFF. The CDR3 DNA reads TGTGCCAGTAGTAGGACAGTGGCGGCAACTAATGAAAAACTGTTTTTT.

V usage is TRBV9 and J usage is TRBJ2-7, with 15 nucleotides matching TRBD2. Trimming cost V 4 bases and J 4 bases; bases outside gene matches: 3. This CDR3 region has 15 residues. Germline-derived CDR1 and CDR2 are SGDLS and YYNGEE. The CDR3 here is CASSRTSGRVYEQYF. DNA for the CDR3: TGTGCCAGCAGCCGGACTAGCGGGAGGGTTTACGAGCAGTACTTC.

This chain connects TRBV15 to TRBJ1-4, with D possibly matching TRBD1 (5 bases). The V and J ends lost 3 bases and 5 bases respectively, with 7 bases between them. This CDR3 comprises 13 residues. The germline gives CDR1 LNHNV, CDR2 YYDKDF (reference sequence). This CDR3 reads CATSRGPNEKLFF. The CDR3 region has the DNA TGTGCCACCAGCAGGGGGCCGAATGAAAAACTGTTTTTT.